This T cell receptor (beta chain) was found in a study of follicular helper T cells after annual influenza vaccination. Study-wide results and caveats: Plasmablast frequency change correlated with clonality change in ICOS+CD38+ cTfh. Yearly vaccinations repeatedly recalled conserved clonotypes in ICOS+CD38+ cTfh. Just about 9.5-21% of cells analyzed had recovered productive TCRB sequences. ICOS-CD38- cTfh most often held earlier Day 7 ICOS+CD38+ clones.

In the case of this clone: As yet, its antigen is unknown.

Profiling relied on immunoSEQ multiplex PCR, and the TCRdb table lists in-frame clones only, not all of them. Of about 9,900 clones listed, about 80% are singletons. The CDR3 consists of 14 residues. V dropped 7 bases and J dropped 1 base, with 13 bases sitting between them. CDR1 MNHNY and CDR2 SVGAGI come from the germline V gene (reference sequence). Time point given: 2013-2014 season, 7 days after vaccination. The V and J genes are TRBV6-6 and TRBJ2-5; no definite D call. Here the sequenced sample was CXCR5- memory CD4+ T cells sorted from blood, taken 7 days after influenza vaccination. The sequence derives from an adult who received the influenza vaccine. The chain's CDR3 is CASTLSSAQETQYF. DNA of the CDR3: TGTGCCAGCACCTTAAGTAGTGCCCAAGAGACCCAGTACTTC.